The clone carrying this T cell receptor (beta chain) was recorded a few times. Its target is unknown. Trimming pared 5 bases from V and 2 bases from J, leaving 19 bases between. There are 16 residues in the CDR3. Germline-derived CDR1 and CDR2 are LGHNA and YNFKEQ. Expressed TCRB transcripts were sequenced because the entire RNA isolate underwent reverse transcription. Profiled with immunoSEQ multiplex PCR; TCRdb holds only in-frame clones, not every one. Among about 160,000 clones, around 10% were seen once, and the ten largest hold more than 0.45%. The data originate from a study of beta chain features in type 1 diabetes. Across the whole study: All of the samples together had around 110,000,000 sorted cells examined.

Only one heparinised blood draw was taken per donor, and its volume averaged around 100 mL. Via the markers CD45RO/CCR7/CD25/CD127/CD95/CD27, stem cell-like memory, regulatory, central memory and naive CD4+ cells were sorted. Study-level points and caveats: When Type 1 diabetes patients were examined, their TCRB CDR3s proved moderately but significantly shorter in all four CD4+ subsets.

This TCR came from a man aged 25 to 40 with type 1 diabetes. Specimen: central memory CD4+ T cells from blood. The rearrangement links TRBV4-2 to TRBJ2-7; possibly TRBD2 for D (6 bases). This CDR3 is CASSSYSGGFTYEQYF. CDR3 bases: TGTGCCAGCAGCTCTTACTCAGGAGGGTTTACCTACGAGCAGTACTTC.